The source of this T cell receptor (beta chain) is a study of cytomegalovirus exposure and HLA in healthy donors. Study-level points and caveats: Cytomegalovirus-associated TCR beta chains were listed, numbering approximately 150. Further analysis was carried out later, and it showed several of the most significant clusters appearing linked to common viral pathogens. A few chains tied to CMV proved CMV antigen-specific in vitro.

As for this clone: Its matching antigen is unknown.

The PCR made use of 60 Vbeta and 13 Jbeta primers. Profiled with immunoSEQ multiplex PCR; TCRdb holds only in-frame clones, not every one. The sample holds 95,000 to 100,000 clones, 76% seen once. With 6 bases clipped from V and 2 bases from J, the junction kept 7 bases outside the gene matches. The CDR3 extends over 14 amino acids. The germline V gene has CDR1 MDHEN and CDR2 SYDVKM. Material for sequencing was PBMCs. The chain links TRBV28 to TRBJ2-7, with 7 positions matching TRBD1. The TCR comes from a man in his forties in good health and CMV-seronegative. The CDR3 sequence is CASSPDREAYEQYF. CDR3 DNA sequence: TGTGCCAGCAGCCCAGACAGGGAAGCCTACGAGCAGTACTTC.